The 14 T cell receptor beta chains below were found in one sample sequenced in a study of vaccination and CD4 T cells after COVID-19. The Oncomine TCR Beta short-read assay sequenced DNA from cultured CD4+ T cells. From the PCR reads, TCRdb called clonotypes with MiXCR, one entry per CDR3 protein. The table has over 10,000 distinct CDR3 sequences, approximately 50% seen once. For these receptors, no antigen is known. Noted treatment: roughly 10-day PBMC culture with coronavirus spike peptide pools or control peptides (ViraFEST assay). The specimen sequenced was CD4+ T cells from blood, cultured in vitro. The receptors derive from a human donor who had recovered from COVID-19.

In its sample, this clonotype was seen a few times. The chain is built from TRBV19 and TRBJ2-2, with D possibly matching TRBD2 (6 bases). V dropped 4 bases and J dropped 4 bases, with 10 bases sitting between them. The CDR3 spans 14 residues. The germline V gene encodes CDR1 LNHDA and CDR2 SQIVND (reference sequence). Written as DNA, the CDR3 is TGTGCCAGTAGTAGCCTAGCGCGCACCGGGGAGCTGTTTTTT. As protein: CASSSLARTGELFF.

The rearrangement joins TRBV7-2 to TRBJ2-1; maybe TRBD1 (5 bases). Germline-derived CDR1 and CDR2 are SGHTA and FQGNSA. This CDR3 is 15 amino acids long. Between the trimmed V and J ends, which lost 1 base and 10 bases, there was a span of 17 bases. The CDR3 spells CASSLVVGPPQEQFF. CDR3 DNA sequence: TGTGCCAGCAGCTTAGTTGTGGGGCCCCCGCAGGAGCAGTTCTTC.

This clonotype has only one observation. The chain couples TRBV28 to TRBJ1-1; 8 positions match TRBD1. V trimming: 7 bases; J trimming: 5 bases; junction bases outside the gene matches: 6. This CDR3 contains 13 residues. Germline V gives CDR1 MDHEN, CDR2 SYDVKM. This chain's CDR3 is CASNSGQGTEAFF. CDR3 coding DNA: TGTGCCAGCAACTCTGGACAGGGAACTGAAGCTTTCTTT.

This clonotype was recorded a few times. The chain has TRBV2 and TRBJ1-5; weak D call: TRBD1 (5 bases). The CDR3 is 13 residues long. Germline V CDR1 and CDR2: SNHLY, FYNNEI. The V end was cut by 7 bases, the J end by 0 bases, with 7 bases between. The CDR3 bases are TGTGCCAGCACGGGGGATAGCAATCAGCCCCAGCATTTT. It specifies CASTGDSNQPQHF. Looking up the rest from reference TRBV2 and TRBJ1-5 gives the full variable domain: EPEVTQTPSHQVTQMGQEVILRCVPISNHLYFYWYRQILGQKVEFLVSFYNNEISEKSEIFDDQFSVERPDGSNFTLKIRSTKLEDSAMYFCASTGDSNQPQHFGDGTRLSIL.

This clonotype occurred a few times. The J gene is TRBJ1-2, the V gene TRBV6-1, with TRBD1 matching 8 bases. V trimming: 6 bases; J trimming: 8 bases; junction bases outside the gene matches: 5. From germline, CDR1 is MNHNS and CDR2 SASEGT. The CDR3 runs to 12 residues. This CDR3 is CASRTGEGGYTF. Here the CDR3 DNA reads TGTGCCAGCAGGACAGGGGAGGGGGGCTACACCTTC.

This chain connects TRBV20-1 to TRBJ2-1, with 7 nucleotides matching TRBD2. The CDR3 loop spans 16 amino acids. With V trimmed by 4 bases and J by 0 bases, 9 bases remained unmatched. Germline CDR1 DFQATT, CDR2 SNEGSKA (reference sequence). The DNA for the CDR3 is TGCAGTGCTATCCAGCCACTAGCGCCCTCCTACAATGAGCAGTTCTTC. As protein: CSAIQPLAPSYNEQFF.

This clonotype came up a few times. The chain employs TRBV7-2 and TRBJ2-7; TRBD2 matches 10 bases. V lost 2 bases, J lost 2 bases, and 3 bases stayed unmatched. CDR3 size: 15 residues. Germline CDR1 and CDR2: SGHTA and FQGNSA. In DNA form, the CDR3 reads TGTGCCAGCAGCTTATGGACTAGCGGTACCTACGAGCAGTACTTC. Encoded protein: CASSLWTSGTYEQYF.

The V call is TRBV5-4, the J call TRBJ1-1; D is unresolved. V was pared by 3 bases and J by 1 base, with 10 bases between. The CDR3 is 14 amino acids. Germline CDR1 reads SGHNT; CDR2 reads YYREEE (reference sequence). CDR3 loop: CASSSTIGNTEAFF. CDR3 nucleotides: TGTGCCAGCAGCTCCACAATAGGGAACACTGAAGCTTTCTTT.

The V gene is TRBV10-3, the J gene TRBJ2-5, with TRBD1 as a possible D gene (6 bases). Germline V gives CDR1 ENHRY, CDR2 SYGVKD. This CDR3 spans 13 amino acids. Trimming removed 10 bases at V and 2 bases at J, with 14 bases between. CDR3 sequence reads: CASARGLQETQYF. DNA of the CDR3: TGTGCCAGCGCCAGGGGCCTTCAAGAGACCCAGTACTTC.

The V gene is TRBV7-9, the J gene TRBJ2-5; 11 bases agree with TRBD2. The CDR3 spans 15 residues. Germline V gene lookup returns CDR1 SEHNR and CDR2 FQNEAQ (reference sequence). Trimming cost V 3 bases and J 2 bases; bases outside gene matches: 2. CDR3: CASSFTSGSQETQYF. In nucleotides, the CDR3 is TGTGCCAGCAGCTTCACTAGCGGGAGTCAAGAGACCCAGTACTTC.

The chain couples TRBV2 to TRBJ1-2; tentative D call: TRBD1 (6 bases). The CDR3 spans 15 residues. Trimming removed 7 bases at V and 3 bases at J, with 18 bases between. Germline V gene data show CDR1 as SNHLY and CDR2 as FYNNEI. CDR3 loop: CASIPQGRLDYGYTF. As DNA, the CDR3 is TGTGCCAGCATCCCGCAGGGGAGGCTTGACTATGGCTACACCTTC.

The V and J genes are TRBV11-2 and TRBJ1-1; 8 nucleotides match TRBD1. This CDR3 has 14 residues. Trimming took 1 base from V and 10 from J; bases not matched to a gene: 8. The germline V gene encodes CDR1 SGHAT and CDR2 FQNNGV. The DNA of the CDR3 is TGTGCCAGCAGCTTAGGAGACAGGGGTGGACGAGCTTTCTTT. Its protein is CASSLGDRGGRAFF.

This clonotype was seen a few times. This chain connects TRBV11-1 to TRBJ2-2, with D uncertain. The germline gives CDR1 SGHAT, CDR2 FQDESV (reference sequence). V was trimmed by 2 bases and J by 6 bases, leaving 7 bases between them. The CDR3 is 13 amino acids. The CDR3 DNA reads TGTGCCAGCAGCTTAATCGTCCCCGGGGAGCTGTTTTTT. Translated: CASSLIVPGELFF.

The V call is TRBV11-2, the J call TRBJ2-7; D is possibly TRBD1 (6 bases). The CDR3 spans 12 residues. V lost 0 bases and J lost 6, with 6 bases in between. Germline assignment: CDR1 SGHAT and CDR2 FQNNGV. CDR3 sequence (DNA): TGTGCCAGCAGCTTAGACAGGGGCGAGCAGTACTTC. This codes for CASSLDRGEQYF.